This T cell receptor (beta chain) derives from a study of blood T cell repertoires in COVID-19. In the study overall: Some COVID-19 samples were acute and others convalescent; all came from the United States, Italy and Spain.

In the original workflow: Estimates of nucleated cell counts were drawn from the amplification of reference gene primers. Using immunoSEQ multiplex PCR, the repertoire was profiled, and TCRdb retains in-frame clones only, with some absent. The DNA was the basis for D and trimming; V, J and clone size are from that table. Among about 260,000 clones listed, more than 75% were seen once. In its sample, this clone was seen a few times. Enrollment of patients from Seattle took place during active infection, with longitudinal follow-up. Germline V lookup: CDR1 SGHTA, CDR2 FQGNSA. The CDR3 contains 15 residues. V shed 4 bases and J 5 bases; nucleotides not matched to a gene: 6.

The receptor was isolated from a woman aged 55-69 years with COVID-19, enrolled during active disease. The chain joins TRBV7-2 to TRBJ2-3, with 10 bases lining up with TRBD2. Sequenced sample: peripheral blood. The CDR3 DNA sequence: TGTGCCAGCAGCTCAGACAGACTAGCGGGAGATACGCAGTATTTT. Translating it yields CASSSDRLAGDTQYF.